Listed here are 20 T cell receptor beta chains from one sample, sequenced in a study of T cell clonality in common variable immunodeficiency. Study-wide results and caveats: In common variable immunodeficiency, TCR beta chains reportedly carried fewer deletions and N-nucleotide insertions.

These receptors are not linked to any known antigen. Sequencing was performed with immunoSEQ multiplex PCR; in TCRdb, only in-frame clones are kept and a portion is missing. Sampling found some 11,000 clones, none seen once. Material for sequencing was peripheral blood mononuclear cells. The origin of the receptors is a human donor with common variable immunodeficiency.

There are a few counts of this clone. The missing CDR3 end, 3 residues past where the read stops, is filled in from the germline J gene. The chain is built from TRBV19 and TRBJ2-6; the match to TRBD1 covers 8 bases. Germline V lookup: CDR1 LNHDA, CDR2 SQIVND (reference sequence). The CDR3 has 20 amino acids. The trim removed 4 bases at V and 0 bases at J, leaving 14 bases unmatched. The sequenced CDR3 bases are TGTGCCAGTAGTACGAGCGCCGGGACAGGCCGATTCTCTGGGGCCAACGTC. Translating it yields CASSTSAGTGRFSGANV. The entire CDR3 reads CASSTSAGTGRFSGANVLTF.

Only a few counts were recorded for this clone. The read comes to an end 3 residues before the CDR3 does, leaving the germline J gene to fill in the end. The genes are TRBV30 and TRBJ1-2; D may be TRBD1 (6 bases). Per germline, CDR1 GTSNPN and CDR2 SVGIG (reference sequence). The CDR3 runs 14 residues. The germline V and J ends were trimmed by 4 bases and 2 bases, with 14 bases remaining between them. Incomplete CDR3 DNA: TGTGCCTGGAAACTGACAGGCTCAAACTATGGC. This codes for CAWKLTGSNYG. The entire CDR3 protein reads CAWKLTGSNYGYTF.

Notes on this clone: The read terminates 3 residues before the CDR3 end, so the remaining end is supplied by the germline J gene. V usage is TRBV19 and J usage is TRBJ1-2; 8 bases line up with TRBD1. The junction had 4 bases not matched to a gene; V was cut back by 3 bases and J by 1 base. Germline CDR1 LNHDA, CDR2 SQIVND (reference sequence). CDR3 size: 15 residues. The part of the CDR3 DNA that was read is TGTGCCAGTAGTATGGACAGGGCCCTTAACTATGGC. Translating gives CASSMDRALNYG. The complete CDR3 sequence is CASSMDRALNYGYTF. Complete variable domain (other parts from reference TRBV19 and TRBJ1-2): DGGITQSPKYLFRKEGQNVTLSCEQNLNHDAMYWYRQDPGQGLRLIYYSQIVNDFQKGDIAEGYSVSREKKESFPLTVTSAQKNPTAFYLCASSMDRALNYGYTFGSGTRLTVV.

A word on this clone: With the read ending 3 residues before the CDR3 end, the germline J gene is used to fill in that end. The J gene is TRBJ2-7, the V gene TRBV19; TRBD2 matches at 8 bases. Germline CDR1 LNHDA, CDR2 SQIVND (reference sequence). V shed 8 bases, J shed 3 bases, and the junction held 3 bases outside the gene matches. The CDR3 spans 12 residues. The CDR3 bases that were read are TGTGCCAGTCGTAGCGGGGTCTACGAG. It translates to CASRSGVYE. The CDR3 reads in full as CASRSGVYEQYF. The full variable domain, its missing parts supplied by reference TRBV19 and TRBJ2-7, is DGGITQSPKYLFRKEGQNVTLSCEQNLNHDAMYWYRQDPGQGLRLIYYSQIVNDFQKGDIAEGYSVSREKKESFPLTVTSAQKNPTAFYLCASRSGVYEQYFGPGTRLTVT.

Concerning this clone itself: Read sequence stops 3 residues before the CDR3 end, and the germline J gene provides the missing end. This rearrangement joins TRBV30 to TRBJ1-2, with 8 bases aligning to TRBD1. CDR1 and CDR2 from the germline V gene are GTSNPN and SVGIG (reference sequence). V shed 1 base and J 3 bases; nucleotides not matched to a gene: 4. CDR3 length equals 14 residues. Here the CDR3 reads CAWSGQGIYYGYTF. CDR3 DNA (partial): TGTGCCTGGAGTGGACAGGGGATTTACTATGGC.

This clone was observed a few times. The sequence runs out 3 residues before the end of the CDR3; the remainder is reconstructed from the germline J gene. This chain uses TRBV18 with TRBJ1-4; 9 nucleotides agree with TRBD1. The CDR3 totals 16 residues. Trimming cost V 5 bases and J 7 bases; bases outside gene matches: 11. CDR1 and CDR2 from the germline V gene are KGHSH and LQKENI. CDR3 protein: CASSSRQGEDGEKLFF. CDR3 DNA, as far as it was read: TGTGCCAGCTCATCCAGACAGGGGGAGGACGGTGAAAAA. The whole variable domain, filled in from reference TRBV18 and TRBJ1-4, reads NAGVMQNPRHLVRRRGQEARLRCSPMKGHSHVYWYRQLPEEGLKFMVYLQKENIIDESGMPKERFSAEFPKEGPSILRIQQVVRGDSAAYFCASSSRQGEDGEKLFFGSGTQLSVL.

This clone appeared a few times. The observed sequence ends 3 residues before the CDR3 terminus, with the missing tail filled in from the germline J gene. This chain joins TRBV18 and TRBJ2-7; 8 nucleotides match TRBD2. CDR1 is KGHSH and CDR2 is LQKENI in the germline V gene. V lost 3 bases to trimming and J lost 3 bases; unmatched junction nucleotides: 4. The CDR3 has 14 amino acids. The DNA read from the CDR3 is TGTGCCAGCTCACCTAGTAGCGGGGACTACGAG. Protein product: CASSPSSGDYE. The entire CDR3 protein reads CASSPSSGDYEQYF.

Notes on this clone: Read data end 3 residues before the CDR3 end; the end is taken from the germline J gene. The chain has TRBV6-7 and TRBJ1-1; D not certain. Being an ORF, TRBV6-7 has a function that is uncertain. With 6 bases removed from V and 6 bases from J, the gap between germline ends came to 8 bases. The CDR3 has 11 amino acids. The CDR3 bases that were read are TGTGCCAGCAGGATTACAGCTGAA. This sequence encodes CASRITAE. The whole CDR3 reads CASRITAEAFF.

This clone was seen more than once but under ten times. The read stops 3 residues short of the end of the CDR3; the missing end is completed from the germline J gene. The chain uses TRBV6-1 and TRBJ1-2, with TRBD1 matching 10 bases. After removal of 3 bases from V and 6 bases from J, the junction contained 1 base not matched to a gene. Germline assignment: CDR1 MNHNS and CDR2 SASEGT. This CDR3 region has 13 residues. CDR3 sequence: CASSDDRGHGYTF. Partial CDR3 DNA: TGTGCCAGCAGTGACGACAGGGGGCATGGC.

Details on this clone: The sequence runs out 3 residues before the end of the CDR3; the remainder is reconstructed from the germline J gene. The chain combines TRBV29-1 with TRBJ2-7, with 8 bases identical to TRBD2. In germline, CDR1 is SQVTM, CDR2 ANQGSEA. After removal of 3 bases from V and 5 bases from J, the junction contained 6 bases not matched to a gene. The CDR3 is made up of 13 amino acids. CDR3 region: CSVERLAGNEQYF. The DNA read from the CDR3 is TGCAGCGTTGAGCGTCTAGCGGGTAACGAG.

As to this clone: The read terminates 3 residues before the CDR3 end, so the remaining end is supplied by the germline J gene. The rearrangement joins TRBV7-8 to TRBJ2-1; 13 bases are shared with TRBD2. The CDR3 sequence is 16 residues long. The germline V gene has CDR1 SGHVS and CDR2 FQNEAQ. With 5 bases clipped from V and 4 bases from J, the junction kept 5 bases outside the gene matches. The CDR3 here is CASSRTSGGKYNEQFF. The DNA read from the CDR3 is TGTGCCAGCAGCCGGACTAGCGGGGGAAAATACAATGAG.

Notes on this clone: The CDR3 goes on 3 residues after the read ends, and that part is filled in from the germline J gene. The rearrangement links TRBV7-6 to TRBJ2-1, with TRBD2 matching 10 bases. Germline CDR1 SGHVS, CDR2 FNYEAQ. The CDR3 extends over 16 amino acids. V dropped 4 bases and J dropped 0; count of bases not matched to a gene: 3. CDR3 DNA, as far as it was read: TGTGCCAGCAGCTCTCGACTAGCGGGCTCCTACAATGAG. Residues: CASSSRLAGSYNE. The whole CDR3 protein reads CASSSRLAGSYNEQFF.

In this sample, this clone turned up a few times. The read terminates 3 residues ahead of where the CDR3 ends, so the germline J gene completes it. This chain joins TRBV6-1 and TRBJ1-5, with 7 bases that match TRBD1. The CDR3 has 15 residues. V lost 4 bases to trimming and J lost 0 bases; unmatched junction nucleotides: 3. Germline loops: CDR1 MNHNS, CDR2 SASEGT. CDR3 loop: CASSVAGGSNQPQHF. The sequenced CDR3 bases are TGTGCCAGCAGTGTCGCAGGGGGTAGCAATCAGCCC.

This clone turned up a few times. The CDR3 end falls 3 residues outside the read, so it is completed with the germline J gene. This chain links TRBV30 with TRBJ1-6; D perhaps matches TRBD1 (6 bases). Germline CDR1 GTSNPN, CDR2 SVGIG (reference sequence). Trimming removed 1 base at V and 0 bases at J, with 19 bases between. The CDR3 loop spans 19 amino acids. The CDR3 here is CAWSDRAGTKSSYNSPLHF. The covered CDR3 bases are TGTGCCTGGAGTGACCGTGCCGGGACAAAGAGCTCCTATAATTCACCC.

To note about this clone: The read finishes 3 residues shy of the CDR3 end, and the germline J gene is used to complete it. The gene calls are TRBV19 and TRBJ2-7, with TRBD1 matching 7 bases. CDR3 length: 13 residues. Germline V gene sequence: CDR1 LNHDA, CDR2 SQIVND (reference sequence). V was pared by 3 bases and J by 4 bases, with 3 bases of the junction left unmatched. The CDR3 reads CASSINRGYEQYF. The CDR3 bases that were read are TGTGCCAGTAGTATCAACAGGGGATACGAG.

With respect to this clone: The read gets to within 3 residues of the CDR3 end, and the germline J gene fills in the rest. The chain has TRBV7-2 and TRBJ2-3; possibly TRBD1 or TRBD2 for D (5 bases each). The CDR3 has 14 amino acids. V was pared by 3 bases and J by 5 bases, with 12 bases between. Germline V gene data show CDR1 as SGHTA and CDR2 as FQGNSA. CDR3 loop: CASSFEGLGDTQYF. Partial CDR3 DNA: TGTGCCAGCAGCTTTGAGGGGCTGGGAGATACG.

Note on this clone: The CDR3 end lies 3 residues beyond the end of the read and is filled in from the germline J gene. The chain recombines TRBV19 with TRBJ2-7, with 7 nucleotides matching TRBD2. Germline CDR1 reads LNHDA; CDR2 reads SQIVND (reference sequence). This CDR3 has 14 residues. V trimming: 6 bases; J trimming: 3 bases; junction bases outside the gene matches: 8. The CDR3 sequence is CASSISGPHYEQYF. The CDR3 DNA, read in part, is TGTGCCAGTAGCATTAGCGGGCCCCACTACGAG.

Remarks on this clone: From the germline J gene comes the end of the CDR3, since the read stops 3 residues before it. This rearrangement joins TRBV5-3 to TRBJ2-1, with TRBD1 as a possible D gene (6 bases). TRBV5-3 belongs to the ORF category, with a function that is uncertain. Trimming took off 4 bases at V and 9 bases at J, with 8 bases between the two ends. CDR3 length equals 11 residues. CDR3 loop: CARSEGGEQFF. The DNA read from the CDR3 is TGTGCCAGAAGCGAAGGGGGTGAG.

Here the CDR3 reads CASSQGGSGANVLTF. The CDR3 DNA, read in part, is TGTGCCAGTAGTCAGGGAGGGTCTGGGGCCAACGTC. The chain is built from TRBV19 and TRBJ2-6; 7 nucleotides match TRBD2. The read is 3 residues too short to cover the CDR3 end, so that end is filled in from the germline J gene. The CDR3 is made up of 15 amino acids. Looked up from germline, CDR1 is LNHDA and CDR2 is SQIVND (reference sequence). V lost 5 bases, J lost 1 base, and 2 bases stayed unmatched. The full variable domain, rest sourced from reference TRBV19 and TRBJ2-6, is DGGITQSPKYLFRKEGQNVTLSCEQNLNHDAMYWYRQDPGQGLRLIYYSQIVNDFQKGDIAEGYSVSREKKESFPLTVTSAQKNPTAFYLCASSQGGSGANVLTFGAGSRLTVL.

This chain's CDR3 is CASSPGQGKNYGYTF. CDR3 DNA, as far as it was read: TGTGCCAGCAGCCCAGGACAGGGAAAGAACTATGGC. This chain uses TRBV7-9 with TRBJ1-2; TRBD1 matches at 8 bases. The DNA ends 3 residues before the CDR3 does, and the rest of the CDR3 is filled in from the germline J gene. The CDR3 has 15 amino acids. Germline V gives CDR1 SEHNR, CDR2 FQNEAQ (reference sequence). After removal of 5 bases from V and 2 bases from J, the junction contained 7 bases not matched to a gene.